This paragraph reports one T cell receptor beta chain. Its antigen is as yet unknown. Trimming took 6 bases from V and 2 from J, leaving 17 bases between them. The CDR3 sequence is 16 residues long. With a J-beta primer mix and a sample-barcoded 5' primer, a second PCR ran about 7 to 12 cycles. One entry per CDR3 protein results from TCRdb running MiXCR on the 5' RACE reads. Among roughly 930,000 distinct CDR3 sequences, 40% to 60% were seen once, and the ten largest hold 13%. This entry is derived from a study of blood T cells in healthy people across ages. Whole-study findings and limits: With age, beta diversity per million T cells declined roughly linearly, significantly by around 43. Diversity figures based on one million T cells were deemed too low.

Drawing of peripheral blood yielded 7.5 to 10 milliliters from each donor. Sequenced material: blood. The receptor was isolated from a man aged 25 to 40 in good health. This sequence joins TRBV12-3 or TRBV12-4 and TRBJ1-5, with a tentative D call TRBD1 (6 bases). The CDR3 sequence is CASRQGHLMGNQPQHF. In DNA, the CDR3 is TGTGCCAGCAGACAGGGTCATTTAATGGGCAATCAGCCCCAGCATTTT.